These T cell receptor beta chains were read from a single sample in a study of T cell responses to AZD1222 COVID-19 vaccine. Only in-frame clones appear in the TCRdb table, and some are missing; sequencing was by immunoSEQ multiplex PCR. The sample comprises about 110,000 clones, approximately 89% of which are singletons, and roughly 4.5% rests with the top ten. The input for sequencing was peripheral blood, taken on day 0 of AZD1222 vaccination. Receptors originate from an adult in good health. The CDR3 runs from the conserved cysteine through the conserved F or W. Each record gives: D gene, V gene, J gene, clone size, CDR3 DNA, CDR3 protein. A D gene is named only where the DNA matches it firmly. Clone sizes are given selectively: once, few, many, or a class where the clone is expanded.

.,TRBV19,TRBJ1-5,.,TGTGCCAGTCTCGACCAGGTTAGCAATCAGCCCCAGCATTTT,CASLDQVSNQPQHF
TRBD2,TRBV10-3,TRBJ2-7,.,TGTGCCACCAATTTAGGCGTCCGAGCGGGAGGCGAGCAGTACTTC,CATNLGVRAGGEQYF
.,TRBV27,TRBJ1-6,.,TGTGCCAGCAGTTGGCAGGGATTAAATTCACCCCTCCACTTT,CASSWQGLNSPLHF
.,TRBV19,TRBJ1-1,.,TGTGCCAGTAGCCAACGGGGAGGGAACACTGAAGCTTTCTTT,CASSQRGGNTEAFF
.,TRBV5-4,TRBJ1-2,once,TGTGCCAGCAGCTTGGCAGGACAGTCATATGGCTACACCTTC,CASSLAGQSYGYTF
.,TRBV19,TRBJ1-6,.,TGTGCCAGTAGTATAGACAGCCGCCTCTCCTATAATTCACCCCTCCACTTT,CASSIDSRLSYNSPLHF
TRBD1,TRBV6-5,TRBJ1-5,.,TGTGCTTCGGGACAGGGGATAGAGAATCAGCCCCAGCATTTT,CASGQGIENQPQHF
TRBD1,TRBV27,TRBJ1-4,.,TGTGCCAGCAGTCCACCGGACAGGGGGCTGAAAAAACTGTTTTTT,CASSPPDRGLKKLFF
.,TRBV27,TRBJ1-2,.,TGTGCCAGCAGTCTGACACAGGGAGTTGCCGGCTACACCTTC,CASSLTQGVAGYTF
.,TRBV2,TRBJ1-6,.,TGTGCCAGCAGGGCAGTAGATAATTCACCCCTCCACTTT,CASRAVDNSPLHF
.,TRBV5-6,TRBJ2-7,.,TGTGCCAGCAGCCCCATAGCCAGGCCGGGAGAGCAGTACTTC,CASSPIARPGEQYF
TRBD1,TRBV7-8,TRBJ2-1,.,TGTGCCAGCACCCAAAGTGCAGGGGGTTACAATGAGCAGTTCTTC,CASTQSAGGYNEQFF
.,TRBV6-2/TRBV6-3,TRBJ2-6,.,TGTGCCAGCAGTTACTCGCCAGGGGCAGCTGGGGCCAACGTCCTGACTTTC,CASSYSPGAAGANVLTF
.,TRBV19,TRBJ1-2,.,TGTGCCAGTAGTATCTACGGGGAGACTAACTATGGCTACACCTTC,CASSIYGETNYGYTF
.,TRBV5-1,TRBJ2-4,.,TGCGCCAGCAGCCAGCGGGGGACAGACCTAGCCAAAAACATTCAGTACTTC,CASSQRGTDLAKNIQYF
.,TRBV19,TRBJ1-4,.,TGTGCCAGTAGTATGGGACCATCAACTAATGAAAAACTGTTTTTT,CASSMGPSTNEKLFF
TRBD2,TRBV5-1,TRBJ2-1,.,TGCGCCAGCAGCTTGGGAAGTCTAGCGGGGAGGGATGAGCAGTTCTTC,CASSLGSLAGRDEQFF
.,TRBV18,TRBJ2-2,once,TGTGCCAGCTCACCGATAGCGGTAACGAACACCGGGGAGCTGTTTTTT,CASSPIAVTNTGELFF
.,TRBV2,TRBJ2-5,.,TGTGCCAGCAGTGAGCGGGGACTCCCCTTTGGGACCCAGTACTTC,CASSERGLPFGTQYF
.,TRBV10-1,TRBJ2-5,.,TGCGCCAGCAGTGTTCCAGGGGTGCAAGAGACCCAGTACTTC,CASSVPGVQETQYF
.,TRBV9,TRBJ2-1,.,TGTGCCAGCAGCCTTAGCGATCGCTCCTACAATGAGCAGTTCTTC,CASSLSDRSYNEQFF
.,TRBV9,TRBJ1-6,.,TGTGCCAGCAGCGTAGTCCCAGGGGCTAATTCACCCCTCCACTTT,CASSVVPGANSPLHF
TRBD1,TRBV27,TRBJ1-2,.,TGTGCCAGCAGAGGCCCGGGACAGGGGTCCTATGGCTACACCTTC,CASRGPGQGSYGYTF
.,TRBV2,TRBJ1-6,.,TGTGCCAGCAGTGATGGGTACAGGAGCTCCTATAATTCACCCCTCCACTTT,CASSDGYRSSYNSPLHF